This is a list of T cell receptor beta chains from one sample in a study of shared clonotypes between healthy human individuals. Data came from immunoSEQ multiplex PCR; TCRdb stores just in-frame clones and leaves some out. The sample carries about 680,000 clones, about 91% recorded once. Sequenced input: naive CD8+ T cells sorted from blood. All receptors derive from a man aged 25-45 years in good health. Each CDR3 is given with its conserved first and last residue. The order of the fields is V gene, clone size, D gene, CDR3 length, J gene, CDR3 DNA, CDR3 protein. A D gene is named only where the DNA matches it firmly. The listing skips clone size in some rows; elsewhere it reads once, few, many or a size class.

v_gene: TRBV11-2
abundance: -
d_gene: -
len: 13
j_gene: TRBJ2-1
CDR3nt: TGTGCCAGCAGGGAGTTCGCCTACAATGAGCAGTTCTTC
CDR3aa: CASREFAYNEQFF

v_gene: TRBV27
abundance: -
d_gene: -
len: 15
j_gene: TRBJ2-1
CDR3nt: TGTGCCAGCAGTTTGCTCAGCGCGGCACACAATGAGCAGTTCTTC
CDR3aa: CASSLLSAAHNEQFF

v_gene: TRBV6-1
abundance: -
d_gene: -
len: 12
j_gene: TRBJ2-7
CDR3nt: TGTGCCAGCTTCGGCCTCTCCTACGAGCAGTACTTC
CDR3aa: CASFGLSYEQYF

v_gene: TRBV4-1
abundance: -
d_gene: TRBD2
len: 17
j_gene: TRBJ2-3
CDR3nt: TGCGCCAGCAGCCACGACGGGCCGGGAGGGTACACAGATACGCAGTATTTT
CDR3aa: CASSHDGPGGYTDTQYF

v_gene: TRBV27
abundance: -
d_gene: -
len: 16
j_gene: TRBJ2-3
CDR3nt: TGTGCCAGCAGCCCCCCCCGGGCGGTAAGCACAGATACGCAGTATTTT
CDR3aa: CASSPPRAVSTDTQYF

v_gene: TRBV5-1
abundance: once
d_gene: -
len: 15
j_gene: TRBJ2-3
CDR3nt: TGCGCCAGCAGCTTGGCAGGGTATACCAGAGATACGCAGTATTTT
CDR3aa: CASSLAGYTRDTQYF

v_gene: TRBV11-2
abundance: -
d_gene: -
len: 15
j_gene: TRBJ1-1
CDR3nt: TGTGCCAGCAGCTTAGCGGGCAACTTGAACACTGAAGCTTTCTTT
CDR3aa: CASSLAGNLNTEAFF

v_gene: TRBV28
abundance: once
d_gene: -
len: 15
j_gene: TRBJ2-3
CDR3nt: TGTGCCAGCAGTGTCCTCCGGGGAAGCACAGATACGCAGTATTTT
CDR3aa: CASSVLRGSTDTQYF

v_gene: TRBV6-1
abundance: few
d_gene: -
len: 12
j_gene: TRBJ1-5
CDR3nt: TGTGCCAGCAGTGAAATTGGGACATCGGTCGTTTTT
CDR3aa: CASSEIGTSVVF

v_gene: TRBV4-1
abundance: -
d_gene: TRBD1
len: 15
j_gene: TRBJ2-2
CDR3nt: TGCGCCAGCAGCCAAGAGGGGACAGGATACGGGGAGCTGTTTTTT
CDR3aa: CASSQEGTGYGELFF

v_gene: TRBV5-5
abundance: -
d_gene: -
len: 13
j_gene: TRBJ1-1
CDR3nt: TGTGCCAGCAGCTTGACAACGAACACTGAAGCTTTCTTT
CDR3aa: CASSLTTNTEAFF

v_gene: TRBV19
abundance: -
d_gene: -
len: 13
j_gene: TRBJ1-5
CDR3nt: TGTGCCAGTAGTTCTTCAATGAATCAGCCCCAGCATTTT
CDR3aa: CASSSSMNQPQHF

v_gene: TRBV5-1
abundance: -
d_gene: TRBD2
len: 14
j_gene: TRBJ2-1
CDR3nt: TGCGCCAGCAGCTTGCGGCTAGCGGGAGATGAGCAGTTCTTC
CDR3aa: CASSLRLAGDEQFF

v_gene: TRBV25-1
abundance: few
d_gene: -
len: 15
j_gene: TRBJ1-5
CDR3nt: TGTGCCAGCAGTCCAGGTCCCCCGGGAAATCAGCCCCAGCATTTT
CDR3aa: CASSPGPPGNQPQHF

v_gene: TRBV10-3
abundance: -
d_gene: -
len: 12
j_gene: TRBJ2-7
CDR3nt: TGTGCCATCAGTGATAGCGGCTACGAGCAGTACTTC
CDR3aa: CAISDSGYEQYF

v_gene: TRBV6-5
abundance: -
d_gene: -
len: 14
j_gene: TRBJ1-1
CDR3nt: TGTGCCAGCAGTTACTCGAGTAAGAACACTGAAGCTTTCTTT
CDR3aa: CASSYSSKNTEAFF

v_gene: TRBV15
abundance: -
d_gene: TRBD1
len: 16
j_gene: TRBJ2-7
CDR3nt: TGTGCCACCAGCCGCCCCACCGGGACAGGGACCTACGAGCAGTACTTC
CDR3aa: CATSRPTGTGTYEQYF

v_gene: TRBV7-3
abundance: once
d_gene: -
len: 13
j_gene: TRBJ2-2
CDR3nt: TGTGCCAGCAGCTTGGCGGGCGGCGGGGAGCTGTTTTTT
CDR3aa: CASSLAGGGELFF

v_gene: TRBV11-2
abundance: -
d_gene: -
len: 17
j_gene: TRBJ1-1
CDR3nt: TGTGCCAGCAGCTTAGATTGGACACGACCGATGAACACTGAAGCTTTCTTT
CDR3aa: CASSLDWTRPMNTEAFF

v_gene: TRBV10-2
abundance: -
d_gene: TRBD1
len: 19
j_gene: TRBJ2-7
CDR3nt: TGCGCCAGCAGTTCCGGGACAGGGGTTGGTAGCGGGAAGCGCTACGAGCAGTACTTC
CDR3aa: CASSSGTGVGSGKRYEQYF

v_gene: TRBV28
abundance: -
d_gene: -
len: 13
j_gene: TRBJ2-7
CDR3nt: TGTGCCAGCAGTTTGGGCAGGGGAAGGGAGCAGTACTTC
CDR3aa: CASSLGRGREQYF

v_gene: TRBV11-3
abundance: -
d_gene: TRBD2
len: 12
j_gene: TRBJ2-7
CDR3nt: TGTGCCAGCGGCAGCGGGAGTCACGAGCAGTACTTC
CDR3aa: CASGSGSHEQYF

v_gene: TRBV7-9
abundance: -
d_gene: -
len: 14
j_gene: TRBJ1-1
CDR3nt: TGTGCCACCCGCTCGGGGGGTTCGGGCACTGAAGCTTTCTTT
CDR3aa: CATRSGGSGTEAFF

v_gene: TRBV30
abundance: -
d_gene: TRBD1
len: 15
j_gene: TRBJ1-5
CDR3nt: TGTGCCTGGAGTGTACAGGGGCGCTATAATCAGCCCCAGCATTTT
CDR3aa: CAWSVQGRYNQPQHF

v_gene: TRBV5-4
abundance: once
d_gene: TRBD1
len: 15
j_gene: TRBJ1-4
CDR3nt: TGTGCCAGCAGCATACCGGGACAGGGTAATGAAAAACTGTTTTTT
CDR3aa: CASSIPGQGNEKLFF

v_gene: TRBV6-1
abundance: once
d_gene: TRBD2
len: 15
j_gene: TRBJ2-3
CDR3nt: TGTGCCAGCAGTGCTACTAGCGGGGAAACAGATACGCAGTATTTT
CDR3aa: CASSATSGETDTQYF

v_gene: TRBV15
abundance: -
d_gene: TRBD1
len: 20
j_gene: TRBJ1-5
CDR3nt: TGTGCCACCAGCGGTCCAACCGGGACAGGGGGCGATTATAGCAATCAGCCCCAGCATTTT
CDR3aa: CATSGPTGTGGDYSNQPQHF

v_gene: TRBV11-2
abundance: -
d_gene: -
len: 12
j_gene: TRBJ2-7
CDR3nt: TGTGCCAGCAGCGCAAGCTCCTACGAGCAGTACTTC
CDR3aa: CASSASSYEQYF

v_gene: TRBV30
abundance: -
d_gene: -
len: 14
j_gene: TRBJ2-2
CDR3nt: TGTGCCTGGAGTACGGGAGTTAACACCGGGGAGCTGTTTTTT
CDR3aa: CAWSTGVNTGELFF